Below, 3 T cell receptor beta chains from the same sample are listed, as sequenced in a study of blood T cell repertoires in COVID-19. Profiled with immunoSEQ multiplex PCR; TCRdb holds only in-frame clones, not every one. The table includes around 400,000 clones, about four fifths detected once. Sequenced: PBMCs or T cells enriched from blood (not recorded which). Receptor source: a woman between 50 and 59 years old who had recovered from COVID-19.

The chain has TRBV5-1 and TRBJ1-1, with 7 positions matching TRBD1. There are 15 residues in the CDR3. V trimming: 4 bases; J trimming: 0 bases; junction bases outside the gene matches: 6. Per the germline V gene, CDR1 is SGHRS and CDR2 is YFSETQ. CDR3 amino acids: CASSPGQYMNTEAFF. Written as DNA, the CDR3 is TGCGCCAGCAGCCCGGGACAGTACATGAACACTGAAGCTTTCTTT.

The chain recombines TRBV7-9 with TRBJ1-2; D is uncertain. V gave up 3 bases and J gave up 4 bases, with 12 bases separating them. Germline CDR1 and CDR2: SEHNR and FQNEAQ (reference sequence). The CDR3 contains 14 residues. The CDR3 coding sequence is TGTGCCAGCAGCTTGGGCGGGCAGATCTATGGCTACACCTTC. Residues: CASSLGGQIYGYTF.

J is TRBJ1-4 and V is TRBV28, with 7 bases fitting TRBD1. This CDR3 contains 20 residues. Germline CDR1 and CDR2: MDHEN and SYDVKM. The trim removed 5 bases at V and 10 bases at J, leaving 28 bases unmatched. CDR3 protein: CASSPAGLGDRDIPSGKLFF. The DNA for the CDR3 is TGTGCCAGCAGTCCCGCAGGTCTGGGAGACAGGGATATTCCGTCTGGAAAACTGTTTTTT.